This T cell receptor beta chain was recovered during a study of OX40 agonist ivuxolimab in advanced cancers. Overall study findings and caveats: The investigators did not determine what antigen specificity the expanded peripheral T cells had. Low normalized T-cell clonal expansion also characterized some of the nonresponders. Partial responders dosed at 0.1-3.0 mg/kg displayed clonal expansion ranking among the lowest.

At baseline, cycle 4 day 1, and cycle 7 day 1, blood was sampled. Details on this clone: Its antigen is unidentified.

Sequenced by immunoSEQ multiplex PCR; TCRdb stores in-frame clones only, minus some. Of around 68,000 clones listed, around 90% are singletons. CDR3 size: 14 residues. The V gene lost 7 bases and the J gene lost 5 bases, with 20 bases spanning the gap. CDR1 is GTSNPN and CDR2 is SVGIG in the germline V gene (reference sequence). The sequences come from CD4+ or CD8+ T cells sorted from blood, collected in a trial of the OX40 agonist ivuxolimab. The chain uses TRBV30 and TRBJ2-5, with D possibly TRBD1 on 6 matching bases. This clonotype was obtained from an adult with an advanced solid tumor such as melanoma, head and neck, liver or kidney cancer. The CDR3 DNA reads TGTGCCTTCTCTGTACGCAGGGGAAATGAGACCCAGTACTTC. It specifies CAFSVRRGNETQYF.